This T cell receptor (beta chain) was obtained from a study of shared clonotypes between healthy human individuals. Across the study: Donors, aged 18 to 49, were a couple of women and a few men.

For this clone: Its antigen is not identified.

Replicate PCRs for unsorted PBMC used approximately 300 ng DNA (around 30,000 T cell genomes). The repertoire was sequenced with immunoSEQ multiplex PCR; TCRdb's copy has only in-frame clones and lacks some. The repertoire holds some 510,000 clones, with about four fifths as singletons. Trimming pared 2 bases from V and 3 bases from J, leaving 13 bases between. Germline CDR1 is SNHLY and CDR2 is FYNNEI. This CDR3 is 15 amino acids long. Study-wide results and caveats: Expectations were that clonotype sharing among donors would be affected by sequencing depth.

The sequence came from a middle-aged woman in good health. Some clones in this sample may be carry-over from other donors' samples. V usage is TRBV2 and J usage is TRBJ1-1, with a tentative D call TRBD1 (5 bases). What was sequenced was PBMCs. The CDR3, as DNA: TGTGCCAGCAGTGAAATCGGGGGAGGGGACACTGAAGCTTTCTTT. Translating it yields CASSEIGGGDTEAFF. The full variable domain, in which reference TRBV2 and TRBJ1-1 provide the parts outside the CDR3, is EPEVTQTPSHQVTQMGQEVILRCVPISNHLYFYWYRQILGQKVEFLVSFYNNEISEKSEIFDDQFSVERPDGSNFTLKIRSTKLEDSAMYFCASSEIGGGDTEAFFGQGTRLTVV.